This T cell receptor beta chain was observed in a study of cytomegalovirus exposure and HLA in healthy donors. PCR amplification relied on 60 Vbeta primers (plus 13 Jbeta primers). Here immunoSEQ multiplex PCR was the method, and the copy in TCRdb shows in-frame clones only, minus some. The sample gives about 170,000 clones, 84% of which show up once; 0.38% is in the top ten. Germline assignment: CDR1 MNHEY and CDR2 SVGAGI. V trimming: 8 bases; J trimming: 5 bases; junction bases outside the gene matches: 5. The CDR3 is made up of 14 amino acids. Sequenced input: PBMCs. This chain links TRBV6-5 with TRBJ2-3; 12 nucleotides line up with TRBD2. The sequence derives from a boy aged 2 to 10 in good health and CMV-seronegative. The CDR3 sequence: CASGLAGGQDTQYF. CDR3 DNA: TGTGCCAGCGGTCTAGCGGGAGGGCAAGATACGCAGTATTTT.